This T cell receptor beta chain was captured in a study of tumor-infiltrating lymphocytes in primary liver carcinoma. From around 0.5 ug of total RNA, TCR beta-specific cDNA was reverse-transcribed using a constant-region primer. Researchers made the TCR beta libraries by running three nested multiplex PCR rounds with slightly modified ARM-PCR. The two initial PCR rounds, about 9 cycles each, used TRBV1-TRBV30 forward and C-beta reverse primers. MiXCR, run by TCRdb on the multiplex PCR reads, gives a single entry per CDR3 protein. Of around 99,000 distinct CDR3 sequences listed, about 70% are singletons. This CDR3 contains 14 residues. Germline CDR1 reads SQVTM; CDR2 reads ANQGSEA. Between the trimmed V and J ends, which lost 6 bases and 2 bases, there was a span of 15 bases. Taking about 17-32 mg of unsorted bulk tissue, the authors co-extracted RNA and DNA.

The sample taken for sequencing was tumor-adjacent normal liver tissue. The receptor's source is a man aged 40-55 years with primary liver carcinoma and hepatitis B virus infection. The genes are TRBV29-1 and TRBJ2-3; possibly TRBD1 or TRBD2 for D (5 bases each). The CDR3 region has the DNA TGCAGCGTCGCCCCGGGGCAGTTCACAGATACGCAGTATTTT. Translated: CSVAPGQFTDTQYF.